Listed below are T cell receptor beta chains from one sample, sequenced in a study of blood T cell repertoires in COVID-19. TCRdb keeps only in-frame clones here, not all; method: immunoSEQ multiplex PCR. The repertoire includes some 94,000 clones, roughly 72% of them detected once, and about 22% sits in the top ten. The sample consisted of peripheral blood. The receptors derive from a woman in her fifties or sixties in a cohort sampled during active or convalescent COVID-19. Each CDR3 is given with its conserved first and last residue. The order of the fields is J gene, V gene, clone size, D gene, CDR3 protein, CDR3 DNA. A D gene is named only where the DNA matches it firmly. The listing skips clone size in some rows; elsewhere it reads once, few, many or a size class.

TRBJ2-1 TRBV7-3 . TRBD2 CASSSGLAGGQNEQFF TGTGCCAGCAGCTCTGGACTAGCGGGGGGGCAGAATGAGCAGTTCTTC
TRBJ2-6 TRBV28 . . CASESGVGSGANVLTF TGTGCCAGCGAATCGGGGGTTGGCTCTGGGGCCAACGTCCTGACTTTC
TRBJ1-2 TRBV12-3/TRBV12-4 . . CASRGRGYGYTF TGTGCCAGCAGGGGACGGGGGTATGGCTACACCTTC
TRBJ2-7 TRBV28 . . CASHKGIRYEQYF TGTGCCAGTCATAAGGGGATCCGTTACGAGCAGTACTTC
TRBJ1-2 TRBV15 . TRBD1 CATQDRANYGYTF TGTGCCACCCAGGACAGGGCAAACTATGGCTACACCTTC
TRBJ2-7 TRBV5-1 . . CASSFLQGRLSYEQYF TGCGCCAGCAGCTTCCTGCAGGGGCGTTTATCCTACGAGCAGTACTTC
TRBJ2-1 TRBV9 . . CASRARGEDEQFF TGTGCCAGCCGGGCCAGGGGTGAAGATGAGCAGTTCTTC
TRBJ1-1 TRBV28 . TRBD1 CASSFGTGRFEAFF TGTGCCAGCAGTTTCGGGACAGGGCGATTTGAAGCTTTCTTT
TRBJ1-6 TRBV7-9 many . CASEVSAPSNSPLHF TGTGCCAGCGAGGTATCGGCCCCAAGCAATTCACCCCTCCACTTT
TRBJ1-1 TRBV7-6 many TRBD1 CASSLSAQGEVSSTEAFF TGTGCCAGCAGCTTAAGCGCGCAGGGGGAGGTCAGTAGTACTGAAGCTTTCTTT
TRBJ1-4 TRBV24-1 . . CATSDGGMANEKLFF TGTGCCACCAGTGATGGGGGGATGGCTAATGAAAAACTGTTTTTT
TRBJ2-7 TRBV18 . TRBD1 CASSPGQGAREQYF TGTGCCAGCTCTCCAGGACAGGGGGCGAGGGAGCAGTACTTC
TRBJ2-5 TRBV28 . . CASSLQGWGETQYF TGTGCCAGCAGTTTACAGGGGTGGGGAGAGACCCAGTACTTC
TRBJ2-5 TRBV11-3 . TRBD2 CASSPLRSSGVQETQYF TGTGCCAGCAGCCCACTTCGTTCTAGCGGGGTGCAAGAGACCCAGTACTTC
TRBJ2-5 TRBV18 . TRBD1 CASSPTGGKETQYF TGTGCCAGCTCACCGACAGGGGGTAAAGAGACCCAGTACTTC
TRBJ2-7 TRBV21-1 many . CASSKAPRVDEQYF TGTGCCAGCAGCAAAGCGCCGAGGGTCGACGAGCAGTACTTC
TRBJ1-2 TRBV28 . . CASSLSLANYGYTF TGTGCCAGCAGCTTATCCCTCGCTAACTATGGCTACACCTTC
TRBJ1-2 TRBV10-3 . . CAIRGAGVYGYTF TGTGCCATCAGGGGGGCAGGGGTTTATGGCTACACCTTC
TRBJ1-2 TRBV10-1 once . CASSVVRDKGYTF TGCGCCAGCAGTGTCGTTCGGGACAAAGGCTACACCTTC
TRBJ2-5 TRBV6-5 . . CASSYGRAGETQYF TGTGCCAGCAGTTACGGTCGGGCGGGGGAGACCCAGTACTTC
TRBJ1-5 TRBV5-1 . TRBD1 CASSGGQGDLGNQPQHF TGCGCCAGCAGCGGCGGACAGGGAGATTTAGGCAATCAGCCCCAGCATTTT
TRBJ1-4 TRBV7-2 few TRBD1 CASSAGQYNEKLFF TGTGCCAGCAGCGCGGGACAGTATAATGAAAAACTGTTTTTT
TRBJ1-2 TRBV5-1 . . CASSLDRDWYGYTF TGCGCCAGCAGCTTGGACAGGGATTGGTATGGCTACACCTTC
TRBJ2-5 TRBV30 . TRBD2 CAWNLAGRETQYF TGTGCCTGGAACCTAGCGGGGCGGGAGACCCAGTACTTC
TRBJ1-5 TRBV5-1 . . CASSLDSPEQPQHF TGCGCCAGCAGCTTGGACAGCCCTGAACAGCCCCAGCATTTT
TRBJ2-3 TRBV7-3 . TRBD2 CASSQPVAGGDPDTQYF TGTGCCAGCAGCCAACCCGTAGCGGGGGGTGATCCAGATACGCAGTATTTT
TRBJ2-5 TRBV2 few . CASSTKETQYF TGTGCCAGCAGCACTAAAGAGACCCAGTACTTC
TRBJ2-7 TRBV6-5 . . CASSRSLGEQYF TGTGCCAGCAGCCGATCACTAGGCGAGCAGTACTTC
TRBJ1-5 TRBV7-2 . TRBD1 CASSQQGALNQPQHF TGTGCCAGCAGCCAACAGGGGGCGCTCAATCAGCCCCAGCATTTT